This entry features one TCR beta chain sequence. This sample was taken from a study of cytomegalovirus exposure and HLA in healthy donors. CDR3 size: 14 residues. Looked up from germline, CDR1 is GTSNPN and CDR2 is SVGIG (reference sequence). V was clipped by 0 bases and J by 7 bases; unmatched bases: 3. A multiplex PCR was run with 60 Vbeta primers and 13 Jbeta primers. TCRdb keeps only in-frame clones here, not all; method: immunoSEQ multiplex PCR. The data show approximately 280,000 clones, roughly 90% seen once. Specimen: PBMCs. The sequence derives from a woman between 18 and 30 years old in good health and CMV-seronegative. The V and J genes are TRBV30 and TRBJ1-3; 10 bases align to TRBD1. The CDR3 region has the DNA TGTGCCTGGAGTGTCGACAGGGGGCTGAACACCATATATTTT. Translation: CAWSVDRGLNTIYF.